The T cell receptor (beta chain) described here comes from a study of blood T cells in healthy people across ages. For every donor, a draw yielded around 10 milliliters of peripheral blood. A second PCR, run for about 7 to 11 cycles, used a sample-barcoded 5' primer plus a J-beta primer mix. A template-switch adaptor that had 12 random nucleotides put a tag on each cDNA molecule. MiXCR, applied by TCRdb to the 5' RACE reads, yields one record per CDR3 protein. Here the sample spans hundreds of thousands of distinct CDR3 sequences, 25% to 35% being singletons. In the case of this clonotype: Possible read error: a much larger clone is one base away.

The CDR3 length is 16 residues. J gave up 7 bases and V 4 bases, and 16 bases lay outside the gene matches. In germline, CDR1 is SGHRS, CDR2 YFSETQ. This chain links TRBV5-1 with TRBJ2-7, with 8 positions matching TRBD1. The sequenced material came from blood. This receptor was obtained from a woman of 80 years or more in good health. The CDR3 bases are TGCGCCAGCAGCCCCCGTCCGACAGGGGCAGACAATGAGCAGTACTTC. Encoded protein: CASSPRPTGADNEQYF.